The count of the clone carrying this T cell receptor (beta chain) is one. Antigen unknown. TCRdb's table, derived via immunoSEQ multiplex PCR, lists solely in-frame clones and lacks some. Of about 19,000 clones in the sample, around 81% were seen once. These data belong to a study of T cells in localized non-small cell lung cancer. Study observations and caveats: Heterogeneity remains possible, as sequencing covered one tumor region only. There was higher T cell clonality in uninvolved adjacent lung than in tumor, and it was highest there. A median of roughly 52 of the top 100 tumor clones appeared in adjacent lung, which was paired and uninvolved.

V was cut by 5 bases and J by 6 bases, with 10 bases left in between. This CDR3 contains 12 residues. The germline CDR1 and CDR2 sequences are LNHDA and SQIVND (reference sequence). The material was peripheral blood, obtained before any cancer treatment. The gene calls are TRBV19 and TRBJ1-2; D ambiguous. The TCR was taken from a female donor older than 55 with stage I lung adenocarcinoma. CDR3 loop: CASSQIRDGYTF. CDR3 bases: TGTGCCAGTAGTCAGATCAGAGATGGCTACACCTTC.